Below, one T cell receptor beta chain is given with its context. It lacks a known antigen. No per-base quality is available; no much larger clone lies one base away. Library generation was performed with the immunoSEQ multiplex PCR assay. RNA was extracted from all samples and reverse transcribed into cDNA, which served as template for TCR sequencing. SuperScript III was used for first-strand cDNA synthesis, primed with a 2:1 mix of oligo-dT and random hexamers. A synthetic immune receptor repertoire was used to assess amplification bias, and residual bias was removed computationally. Turning to the authors' computational methods: Raw reads were preprocessed to remove errors, and CDR3 was defined by IMGT conventions from the conserved cysteine to phenylalanine. To get clonality, Shannon entropy was normalized by log2 of the number of productive unique TCRs and the result was subtracted from 1. CD4 or CD8 identity of scalp clones was inferred by cross-referencing scalp TCRbeta sequences with sorted blood CD4 and CD8 repertoires. The table comes from immuneACCESS by way of TCRdb, which keeps in-frame sequences with V and J called. Part of the clones is missing from these tables; in studies checked, under half for an unresolved V gene and the rest for unknown reasons. From that table come the V and J calls and clone size; the DNA was used to work out D and trimming. This sample lists about 120,000 clones; less than 80% were detected once. The biggest ten clones account for roughly 3.1% of the sample.

PBMCs were isolated by density centrifugation and stained for CD3, CD4 and CD8, after which CD4+ and CD8+ T cells were sorted on a FACSAria. Scalp biopsies and blood samples were obtained from unaffected controls. This sample stems from a study of CD8+ T cells in alopecia areata (dated by TCRdb to 2016 to 2019). Concerning the study at large: The study used high-throughput TCRbeta sequencing to examine T cell clonal expansion in alopecia areata, in both the C3H/HeJ mouse model and human patients. Scalp tissue and sorted CD4+ and CD8+ peripheral blood T cells from patchy and totalis/universalis alopecia areata patients and from healthy controls were covered by human TCRbeta sequencing. Clonality in the scalp was compared among normal scalp (n=4), patchy alopecia areata scalp (n=8), and alopecia totalis/universalis scalp (n=8). RNA was extracted with the PAXgene miRNA kit for fixed scalp, the miRNeasy kit for PBMCs, and the RNeasy kit for mouse skin. TCRbeta CDR3 regions were amplified by immunoSEQ multiplex PCR with 35 Vbeta forward and 13 Jbeta reverse primers. The paper's findings and limits, for the study overall: Compared with mice, TCR sequences shared between patients were less clear, possibly partly because of HLA diversity across the patient population. Compared with normal scalp, lesional scalp had higher clonality and more expanded CD8+ clones, particularly in alopecia totalis/universalis, a pattern that suggests antigenic drive. Scalp TCR repertoire analysis is complicated because resident alphabeta T cells in normal human skin are also sequenced, whereas mouse skin is dominated by gammadelta T cells.

V is cut by 2 bases and J by 0 bases, and the space between the germline ends is 11 bases. From the germline V gene, CDR1 is SGHDT and CDR2 is YYEEEE. Including cysteine and phenylalanine, the CDR3 has 15 amino acids. Only the CDR3 portion is preserved as DNA: 45 bases, with reading frame beginning at the first base. Sequencing used CD4+ T cells sorted from blood. In this chain, TRBV5-6 is recombined with TRBJ1-1; the D segment cannot be called with confidence. The TCR comes from a human donor in good health. The nucleotide sequence reads TGTGCCAGCAGCTTACGGCGGGCGATGAACACTGAAGCTTTCTTT. The encoded protein is CASSLRRAMNTEAFF.